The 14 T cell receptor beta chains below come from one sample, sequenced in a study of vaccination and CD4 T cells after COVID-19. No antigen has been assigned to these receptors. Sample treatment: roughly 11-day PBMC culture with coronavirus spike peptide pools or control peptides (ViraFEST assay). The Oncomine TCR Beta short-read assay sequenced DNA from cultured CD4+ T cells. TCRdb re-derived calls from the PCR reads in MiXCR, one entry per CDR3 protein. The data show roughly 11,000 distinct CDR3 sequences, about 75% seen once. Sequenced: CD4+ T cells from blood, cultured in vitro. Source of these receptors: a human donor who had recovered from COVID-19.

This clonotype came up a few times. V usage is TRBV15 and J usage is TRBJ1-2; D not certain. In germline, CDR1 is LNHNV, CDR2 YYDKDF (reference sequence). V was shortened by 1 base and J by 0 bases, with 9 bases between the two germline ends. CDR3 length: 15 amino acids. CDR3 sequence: CATSRGELANYGYTF. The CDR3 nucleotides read TGTGCCACCAGCAGAGGAGAGTTAGCTAACTATGGCTACACCTTC.

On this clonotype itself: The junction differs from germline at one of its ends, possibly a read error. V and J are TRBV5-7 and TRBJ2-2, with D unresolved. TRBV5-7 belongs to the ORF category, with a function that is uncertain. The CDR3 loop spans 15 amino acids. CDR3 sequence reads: CASSFPRRYTGELFF. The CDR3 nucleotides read TGCGCCAGCAGCTTCCCCAGGCGATACACCGGGGAGCTGTTTTTT.

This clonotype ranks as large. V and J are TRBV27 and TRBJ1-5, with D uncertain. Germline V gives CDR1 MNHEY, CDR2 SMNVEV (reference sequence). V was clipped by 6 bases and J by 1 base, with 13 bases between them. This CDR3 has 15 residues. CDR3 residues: CASSPPGVSNQPQHF. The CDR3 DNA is TGTGCCAGCAGCCCCCCTGGGGTGAGCAATCAGCCCCAGCATTTT.

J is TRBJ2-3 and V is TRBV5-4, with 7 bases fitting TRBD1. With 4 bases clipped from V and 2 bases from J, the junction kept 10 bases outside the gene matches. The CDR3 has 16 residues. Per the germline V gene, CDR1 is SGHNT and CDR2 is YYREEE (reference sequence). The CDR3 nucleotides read TGTGCCAGCAGCCCGACGACAGGGCAACTCACAGATACGCAGTATTTT. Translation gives CASSPTTGQLTDTQYF.

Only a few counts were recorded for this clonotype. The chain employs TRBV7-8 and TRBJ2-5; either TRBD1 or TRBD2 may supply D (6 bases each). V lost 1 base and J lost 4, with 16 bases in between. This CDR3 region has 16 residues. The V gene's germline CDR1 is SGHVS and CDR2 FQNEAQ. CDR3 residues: CASSLVIQGRGETQYF. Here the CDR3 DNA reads TGTGCCAGCAGCTTAGTAATCCAGGGGCGGGGAGAGACCCAGTACTTC.

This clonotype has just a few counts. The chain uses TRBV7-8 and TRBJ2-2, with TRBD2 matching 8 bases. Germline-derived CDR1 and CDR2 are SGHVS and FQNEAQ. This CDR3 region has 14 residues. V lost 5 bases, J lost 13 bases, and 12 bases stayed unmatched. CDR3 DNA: TGTGCCAGCAGCCCAGAACGGACTAGCAGAACGCTGTTTTTT. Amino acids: CASSPERTSRTLFF.

The CDR3 reads CSASYGHKNTEAFF. As DNA, the CDR3 is TGCAGTGCTAGTTATGGACACAAGAACACTGAAGCTTTCTTT. V usage is TRBV20-1 and J usage is TRBJ1-1; tentatively, D is TRBD1 (5 bases). From germline, CDR1 is DFQATT and CDR2 SNEGSKA (reference sequence). V was trimmed by 3 bases and J by 1 base, leaving 12 bases between them. This CDR3 has 14 amino acids.

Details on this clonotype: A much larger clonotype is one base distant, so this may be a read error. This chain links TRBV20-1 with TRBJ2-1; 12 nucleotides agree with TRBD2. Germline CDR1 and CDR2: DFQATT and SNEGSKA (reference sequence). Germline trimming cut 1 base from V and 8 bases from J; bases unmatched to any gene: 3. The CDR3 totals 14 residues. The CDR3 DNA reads TGCAGTGCTAGAGGCGCTAGCGGGAGGGATGAGCAGTTCTTC. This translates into CSARGASGRDEQFF.

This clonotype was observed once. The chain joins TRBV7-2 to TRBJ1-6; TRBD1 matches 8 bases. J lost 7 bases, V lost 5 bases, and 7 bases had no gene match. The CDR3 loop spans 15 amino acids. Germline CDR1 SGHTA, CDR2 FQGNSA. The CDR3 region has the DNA TGTGCCAGCAGCCCCCGACAGGGGTTGAATTCACCCCTCCACTTT. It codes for CASSPRQGLNSPLHF.

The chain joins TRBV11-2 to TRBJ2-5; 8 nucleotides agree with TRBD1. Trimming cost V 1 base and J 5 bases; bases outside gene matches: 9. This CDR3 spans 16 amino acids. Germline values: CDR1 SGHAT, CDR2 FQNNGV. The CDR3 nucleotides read TGTGCCAGCAGCTTAGCGCGACAGGGGATCAGGGAGACCCAGTACTTC. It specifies CASSLARQGIRETQYF.

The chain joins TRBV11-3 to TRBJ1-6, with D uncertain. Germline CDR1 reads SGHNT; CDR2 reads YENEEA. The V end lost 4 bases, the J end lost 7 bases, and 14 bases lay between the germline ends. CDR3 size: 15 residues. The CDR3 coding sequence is TGTGCCAGCAGCTCACGGAGGGTCGGAAATTCACCCCTCCACTTT. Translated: CASSSRRVGNSPLHF.

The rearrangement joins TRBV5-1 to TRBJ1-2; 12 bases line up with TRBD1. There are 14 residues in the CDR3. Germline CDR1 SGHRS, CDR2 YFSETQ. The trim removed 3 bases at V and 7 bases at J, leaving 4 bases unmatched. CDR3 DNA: TGCGCCAGCAGCTCGGGACAGGGGGCCGGTGGCTACACCTTC. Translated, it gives CASSSGQGAGGYTF.

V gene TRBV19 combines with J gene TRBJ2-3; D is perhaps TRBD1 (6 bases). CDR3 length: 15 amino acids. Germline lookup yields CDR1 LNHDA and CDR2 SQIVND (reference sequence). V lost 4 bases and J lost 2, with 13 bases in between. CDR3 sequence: CASSTHRTDTDTQYF. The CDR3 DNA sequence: TGTGCCAGTAGTACCCACCGGACAGACACAGATACGCAGTATTTT.

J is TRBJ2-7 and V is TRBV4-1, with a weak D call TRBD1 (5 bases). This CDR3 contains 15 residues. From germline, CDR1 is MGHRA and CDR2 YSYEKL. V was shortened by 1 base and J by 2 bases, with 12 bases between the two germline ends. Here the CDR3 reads CASSQGAGQTYEQYF. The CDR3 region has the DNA TGCGCCAGCAGCCAAGGGGCAGGACAAACCTACGAGCAGTACTTC.